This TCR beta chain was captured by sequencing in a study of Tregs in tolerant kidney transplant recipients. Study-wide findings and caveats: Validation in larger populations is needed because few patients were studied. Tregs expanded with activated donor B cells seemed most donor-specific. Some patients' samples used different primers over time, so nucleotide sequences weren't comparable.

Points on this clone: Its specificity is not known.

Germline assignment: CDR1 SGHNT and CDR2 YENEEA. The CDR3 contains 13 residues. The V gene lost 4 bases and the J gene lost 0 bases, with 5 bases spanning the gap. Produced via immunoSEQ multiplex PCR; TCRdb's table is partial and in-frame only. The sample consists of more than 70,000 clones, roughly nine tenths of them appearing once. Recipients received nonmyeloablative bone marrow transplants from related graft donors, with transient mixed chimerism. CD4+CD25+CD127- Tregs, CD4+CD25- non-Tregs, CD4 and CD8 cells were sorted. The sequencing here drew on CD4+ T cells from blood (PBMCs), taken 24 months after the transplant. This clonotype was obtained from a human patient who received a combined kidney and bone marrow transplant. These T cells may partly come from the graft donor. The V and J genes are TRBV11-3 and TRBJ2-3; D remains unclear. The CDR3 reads CASSSGSTDTQYF. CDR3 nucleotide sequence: TGTGCCAGCAGCTCTGGCAGCACAGATACGCAGTATTTT.